What follows are 9 T cell receptor beta chains derived from one specimen sequenced in a study of radiation and T cells in renal cell carcinoma. As for treatment: treatment-naive control, cytoreductive nephrectomy. Clones were read by immunoSEQ multiplex PCR, and TCRdb kept only the in-frame ones, dropping some. The profile shows approximately 16,000 clones, roughly 57% of them singletons. The sample here was tumor tissue, taken from a patient whose treatment was nephrectomy without radiotherapy. The receptors shown here come from a man aged 35 to 55 with renal cell carcinoma.

Judged by abundance, this clone is medium-sized (0.01 to 0.1%). The chain recombines TRBV28 with TRBJ1-3; perhaps TRBD1 as D (5 bases). V lost 2 bases to trimming and J lost 8 bases, with 16 bases between them. The length of the CDR3 is 15 residues. Germline V gives CDR1 MDHEN, CDR2 SYDVKM. The CDR3 DNA sequence: TGTGCCAGCAGTTTAGGGGACTCCGTGATCGACACCATATATTTT. Translated: CASSLGDSVIDTIYF.

The chain recombines TRBV6-5 with TRBJ1-2; D ambiguous. Germline V gene lookup returns CDR1 MNHEY and CDR2 SVGAGI. The CDR3 is 13 amino acids. V was shortened by 4 bases and J by 4 bases, with 10 bases between the two germline ends. CDR3 residues: CASSLSGSYGYTF. CDR3 DNA: TGTGCCAGCAGTTTATCAGGTTCCTATGGCTACACCTTC.

This sequence joins TRBV7-2 and TRBJ2-5; D is possibly TRBD2 (6 bases). Trimming took off 1 base at V and 4 bases at J, with 16 bases between the two ends. CDR1 SGHTA and CDR2 FQGNSA come from the germline V gene. This CDR3 spans 16 amino acids. The CDR3 reads CASSLGAGPRGETQYF. The CDR3 coding sequence is TGTGCCAGCAGCTTAGGGGCGGGGCCGCGGGGAGAGACCCAGTACTTC.

The V gene is TRBV6-1, the J gene TRBJ1-5; D is uncertain. V shed 5 bases and J shed 4 bases, with 9 bases lying between them. Germline V lookup: CDR1 MNHNS, CDR2 SASEGT. The CDR3 runs to 13 residues. The CDR3 DNA follows: TGTGCCAGCAGTATCCGGGGTAATCAGCCCCAGCATTTT. Protein sequence: CASSIRGNQPQHF.

Only one count was recorded for this clone. The CDR3 is CATSRDGTSYSPLHF. The CDR3 coding sequence is TGTGCCACCAGCAGAGACGGGACCAGCTATTCACCCCTCCACTTT. This chain joins TRBV15 and TRBJ1-6; tentative D call: TRBD1 (5 bases). With 0 bases removed from V and 8 bases from J, the gap between germline ends came to 11 bases. The germline V gene has CDR1 LNHNV and CDR2 YYDKDF (reference sequence). The CDR3 covers 15 residues.

V usage is TRBV6-6 and J usage is TRBJ1-2; perhaps TRBD1 as D (6 bases). The ends were cut back, 7 bases at V and 4 bases at J, with 16 bases in the middle. There are 14 residues in the CDR3. The germline V gene encodes CDR1 MNHNY and CDR2 SVGAGI (reference sequence). For the CDR3, the DNA is TGTGCCAGCACCAACGCGGGGGGCGTCTATGGCTACACCTTC. It translates to CASTNAGGVYGYTF.

V is TRBV11-2 and J is TRBJ2-1; 9 bases are shared with TRBD2. The CDR3 is 13 residues long. The germline V gene encodes CDR1 SGHAT and CDR2 FQNNGV. Unmatched junction bases numbered 4, after V lost 3 bases and J lost 10 bases. In DNA, the CDR3 is TGTGCCAGCAGCTTGGCGGGGGGGCACGAGCAGTTCTTC. Amino acids: CASSLAGGHEQFF.

There are a few counts of this clone. The chain is built from TRBV7-2 and TRBJ2-1, with D maybe TRBD2 (6 bases). V was shortened by 4 bases and J by 1 base, with 14 bases between the two germline ends. The CDR3 consists of 16 residues. Germline lookup yields CDR1 SGHTA and CDR2 FQGNSA. This CDR3 reads CASSSRRGLSYNEQFF. The CDR3 nucleotides are TGTGCCAGCAGCTCTAGACGAGGACTATCCTACAATGAGCAGTTCTTC.

This clone has a handful of counts. The sample has other DNA sequences that encode this CDR3 too. This chain links TRBV30 with TRBJ1-2, with a weak D call TRBD1 (6 bases). CDR3 length equals 15 residues. V was shortened by 3 bases and J by 2 bases, with 16 bases between the two germline ends. Germline V gene sequence: CDR1 GTSNPN, CDR2 SVGIG (reference sequence). The DNA for the CDR3 is TGTGCCTGGAGGGGGGGCGCGGGGGGCAACTATGGCTACACCTTC. This encodes CAWRGGAGGNYGYTF. The complete variable domain, with remaining parts taken from reference TRBV30 and TRBJ1-2, reads SQTIHQWPATLVQPVGSPLSLECTVEGTSNPNLYWYRQAAGRGLQLLFYSVGIGQISSEVPQNLSASRPQDRQFILSSKKLLLSDSGFYLCAWRGGAGGNYGYTFGSGTRLTVV.